Below are 10 T cell receptor beta chains sequenced from a single sample in a study of long-term antiretroviral therapy in people with HIV. immunoSEQ v3.0 was run at survey level. The repertoire was sequenced with immunoSEQ multiplex PCR; TCRdb's copy has only in-frame clones and lacks some. The table includes 20,000 to 25,000 clones, 82% detected once. The source material was unsorted PBMCs, sampled 2.4 to 2.5 years after starting antiretroviral therapy. These receptors came from a man aged 35 to 55 with HIV.

V usage is TRBV6-6 and J usage is TRBJ2-5, with TRBD1 matching 7 bases. Germline CDR1 and CDR2: MNHNY and SVGAGI (reference sequence). CDR3 size: 13 residues. V dropped 5 bases and J dropped 9; count of bases not matched to a gene: 9. The CDR3 DNA follows: TGTGCCAGCAGTCTGGACAGGCTTGGGCCCCAGTACTTC. Translating it yields CASSLDRLGPQYF.

The chain carries TRBV6-1 and TRBJ1-4, with 7 bases identical to TRBD1. V gave up 4 bases and J gave up 0 bases; unmatched junction bases: 5. Looked up from germline, CDR1 is MNHNS and CDR2 is SASEGT. CDR3 length: 16 amino acids. Written as DNA, the CDR3 is TGTGCCAGCAGTGCTCTAACAGGGGCAACTAATGAAAAACTGTTTTTT. This translates into CASSALTGATNEKLFF.

The rearrangement links TRBV7-9 to TRBJ1-3; TRBD1 matches at 7 bases. Looked up from germline, CDR1 is SEHNR and CDR2 is FQNEAQ (reference sequence). After removal of 5 bases from V and 1 base from J, the junction contained 8 bases not matched to a gene. The CDR3 is made up of 16 amino acids. The CDR3 sequence: CASSLGTVQSGNTIYF. As DNA, the CDR3 is TGTGCCAGCAGCCTCGGGACAGTACAATCTGGAAACACCATATATTTT.

This chain uses TRBV5-1 with TRBJ2-1; D might be TRBD2 (7 bases). Germline CDR1 reads SGHRS; CDR2 reads YFSETQ. The CDR3 runs to 11 residues. Trimming cost V 4 bases and J 13 bases, with 12 bases left between them. As DNA, the CDR3 is TGCGCCAGCAGCCTCCGGGGGGCTCAGTTCTTC. It is translated as CASSLRGAQFF.

The CDR3 region is CASGRQGRDEQYF. The CDR3 nucleotides are TGTGCCAGCGGCCGACAGGGAAGAGACGAGCAGTACTTC. The chain couples TRBV5-4 to TRBJ2-7; 7 bases align to TRBD1. The trim removed 7 bases at V and 5 bases at J, leaving 9 bases unmatched. The CDR3 consists of 13 residues. Germline-derived CDR1 and CDR2 are SGHNT and YYREEE (reference sequence).

The chain is built from TRBV9 and TRBJ2-7, with D maybe TRBD1 (8 bases). The CDR3 sequence is 14 residues long. The V end was cut by 0 bases, the J end by 7 bases, with 14 bases between. Germline values: CDR1 SGDLS, CDR2 YYNGEE. CDR3 protein: CASSVGGGTGEQYF. The CDR3, as DNA: TGTGCCAGCAGCGTAGGGGGGGGGACAGGAGAGCAGTACTTC.

The CDR3 loop reads CASSYKGNTEAFF. The CDR3 nucleotides are TGTGCCAGCAGTTACAAGGGGAACACTGAAGCTTTCTTT. This chain links TRBV6-5 with TRBJ1-1, with D hard to call. Germline CDR1 and CDR2: MNHEY and SVGAGI. V dropped 2 bases and J dropped 1 base, with 5 bases sitting between them. The CDR3 runs to 13 residues.

V is TRBV11-2 and J is TRBJ2-1; 14 bases align to TRBD2. Trimming at V came to 6 bases and at J to 12 bases, leaving 7 bases not matched to a gene. CDR1 SGHAT and CDR2 FQNNGV come from the germline V gene. CDR3 length: 14 amino acids. CDR3 protein: CASSGLAGGFGQFF. DNA for the CDR3: TGTGCCAGCAGTGGACTAGCGGGGGGATTTGGGCAGTTCTTC.

The chain couples TRBV6-5 to TRBJ2-7; 10 positions agree with TRBD2. The CDR3 is made up of 15 amino acids. Germline-derived CDR1 and CDR2 are MNHEY and SVGAGI. With V trimmed by 0 bases and J by 6 bases, 5 bases remained unmatched. The DNA of the CDR3 is TGTGCCAGCAGTTACTCCCTCACTAGCGGGGTCGAGCAGTACTTC. It is translated as CASSYSLTSGVEQYF.

The chain carries TRBV10-2 and TRBJ2-2, with D possibly being TRBD1 (6 bases). V was clipped by 5 bases and J by 1 base, with 11 bases between them. CDR1 is WSHSY and CDR2 is SAAADI in the germline V gene. The CDR3 runs 15 residues. The CDR3 protein is CASSLSGVNTGELFF. For the CDR3, the DNA is TGCGCCAGCAGTTTATCAGGGGTGAACACCGGGGAGCTGTTTTTT.